Reported below is one T cell receptor beta chain. Its matching antigen is unknown. This entry comes from a study of cytomegalovirus exposure and HLA in healthy donors. For the study at large: The same platform as the roughly 670 first-cohort repertoires was used for the 130 or so validation repertoires, a later analysis reported.

The CDR3 loop spans 14 amino acids. Germline CDR1 MNHEY, CDR2 SVGAGI. V dropped 3 bases and J dropped 1 base, with 8 bases sitting between them. The donors were members of the validation cohort, which comprised 90 to 150 subjects and was separate from the first cohort of 730 or so subjects. The method was immunoSEQ multiplex PCR; TCRdb's version includes in-frame clones alone and lacks a portion of them. The sample consists of approximately 270,000 clones, 90% of them appearing once. General observations from the study: With high specificity and sensitivity, the classifier reportedly diagnosed cytomegalovirus status. Cytomegalovirus association was listed for 150 to 200 TCR beta chains.

The V gene is TRBV6-5, the J gene TRBJ2-3; D ambiguous. The TCR originated in a woman under 30 in good health and CMV-seronegative. Sequenced input: PBMCs. The CDR3 sequence: CASSYFIGTDTQYF. In nucleotides, the CDR3 is TGTGCCAGCAGTTATTTCATTGGCACAGATACGCAGTATTTT.